A selection of T cell receptor beta chains follows, all from one sample in a study of blood T cell repertoires in COVID-19. TCRdb's copy holds only in-frame clones and misses some; the assay was immunoSEQ multiplex PCR. Among fewer than 350,000 clones listed, around 85% were seen once. Material for sequencing was PBMCs or T cells enriched from blood (not recorded which). These receptors came from a man aged 30-40 years who had recovered from COVID-19. The CDR3 runs from the conserved cysteine through the conserved F or W. D genes are given only for firm matches. Where a row states a size, it is once, few, many or the class of an expanded clone; other rows omit it.

size	J	D	length	V	DNA	CDR3
.	TRBJ1-2	.	16	TRBV7-8	TGTGCCAGCAGCTTAGGGTGGGGGGTCCCTAACTATGGCTACACCTTC	CASSLGWGVPNYGYTF
.	TRBJ1-3	.	13	TRBV11-2	TGTGCCAGCAGCTTAGAAATATCTAACACCATATATTTT	CASSLEISNTIYF
.	TRBJ1-1	TRBD1	16	TRBV19	TGTGCCAGTAGTCCTCTCGTCGGACAGGGCGACACTGAAGCTTTCTTT	CASSPLVGQGDTEAFF
.	TRBJ1-2	.	14	TRBV18	TGTGCCAGCTCACCACCGTCCGCTAACTATGGCTACACCTTC	CASSPPSANYGYTF
.	TRBJ1-1	.	16	TRBV18	TGTGCCAGCTACTTAAAATCGTCGGGGTGGGCCACTGAAGCTTTCTTT	CASYLKSSGWATEAFF
many	TRBJ2-7	TRBD1	15	TRBV6-4	TGTGCCAGCAGTGCGGGACAGGGAAGTTCCTACGAGCAGTACTTC	CASSAGQGSSYEQYF
once	TRBJ2-1	.	15	TRBV14	TGTGCCAGCAGCCAAGAAGGACAGTGGATAGGTGAGCAGTTCTTC	CASSQEGQWIGEQFF
.	TRBJ1-2	.	13	TRBV6-5	TGTGCCAGCAGCCTCTATAATGGCTATGGCTACACCTTC	CASSLYNGYGYTF
.	TRBJ1-3	TRBD1	15	TRBV5-3	TGTGCCAGAAGACGGGGACAGAGCTCTGGAAACACCATATATTTT	CARRRGQSSGNTIYF
.	TRBJ2-3	.	13	TRBV18	TGTGCCAGCTCACCGAGGGCCGGGGATACGCAGTATTTT	CASSPRAGDTQYF
.	TRBJ2-1	.	15	TRBV14	TGTGCCAGCAGCCAAGCGGGGGGCGCCTACAATGAGCAGTTCTTC	CASSQAGGAYNEQFF
.	TRBJ2-1	TRBD1	15	TRBV6-2/TRBV6-3	TGTGCCAGCAGTTACCGGGACAGAAACTACAATGAGCAGTTCTTC	CASSYRDRNYNEQFF
.	TRBJ1-5	.	13	TRBV30	TGTGCCTGGAGTACAGGGTCCAATCAGCCCCAGCATTTT	CAWSTGSNQPQHF
.	TRBJ1-3	TRBD1	14	TRBV7-8	TGTGCCAGCAGCTTCGGACAGGCTCCAGGCACCATATATTTT	CASSFGQAPGTIYF
.	TRBJ1-1	TRBD1	14	TRBV6-4	TGTGCCAGCAGTTCCGGGACAGGACCCACTGAAGCTTTCTTT	CASSSGTGPTEAFF
few	TRBJ1-2	.	16	TRBV7-9	TGTGCCAGCAGCGAGCAAGGAGCGAATCTTAACTATGGCTACACCTTC	CASSEQGANLNYGYTF
.	TRBJ1-1	TRBD1	15	TRBV14	TGTGCCAGCAGCCCAGCTGGGACAGCGAACACTGAAGCTTTCTTT	CASSPAGTANTEAFF
.	TRBJ1-1	.	13	TRBV3-1/TRBV3-2	TGTGCCAGCAGCCAAGGATGGAGCAGGGCCGCTTTCTTT	CASSQGWSRAAFF
.	TRBJ1-1	TRBD1	17	TRBV5-4	TGTGCCAGCAGTGTGGGGACAGGGGGTTATCTCGTCACTGAAGCTTTCTTT	CASSVGTGGYLVTEAFF
.	TRBJ2-1	TRBD1	14	TRBV4-2	TGTGCCAGCAGCCAAGGGGACAGCTACAATGAGCAGTTCTTC	CASSQGDSYNEQFF
.	TRBJ1-5	TRBD1	17	TRBV14	TGTGCCAGCAGCCAAGATTTTCGGACAGGGTTCAATCAGCCCCAGCATTTT	CASSQDFRTGFNQPQHF
.	TRBJ2-5	TRBD2	18	TRBV5-4	TGTGCCAGCAGACGTGGTGCTAGCGGGGGGCCCCTTGGAGAGACCCAGTACTTC	CASRRGASGGPLGETQYF
once	TRBJ2-6	.	15	TRBV11-2	TGTGCCAGCAGCTTTTTAGGGGTTGGGGCCAACGTCCTGACTTTC	CASSFLGVGANVLTF
.	TRBJ1-1	TRBD1	17	TRBV5-5	TGTGCCAGCAGCTTGGTGGCAGGGGGCGTGAGGTCCACTGAAGCTTTCTTT	CASSLVAGGVRSTEAFF
once	TRBJ1-1	.	13	TRBV5-6	TGTGCCAGCAGCTCCACGGTGAACACTGAAGCTTTCTTT	CASSSTVNTEAFF
once	TRBJ1-2	TRBD1	12	TRBV30	TGTGCCTGGAGTCGGCCAGGGGGTGGGTACACCTTC	CAWSRPGGGYTF
.	TRBJ1-1	.	13	TRBV12-3/TRBV12-4	TGTGCCAGCTCTCTAGGGGGGAACACTGAAGCTTTCTTT	CASSLGGNTEAFF
.	TRBJ2-7	.	16	TRBV3-1/TRBV3-2	TGTGCCAGCAGCCAAGTCTCCGACACTTATTACTACGAGCAGTACTTC	CASSQVSDTYYYEQYF
.	TRBJ1-2	.	13	TRBV12-3/TRBV12-4	TGTGCCAGCAGTTCTGGACAGTTTTATGGCTACACCTTC	CASSSGQFYGYTF
once	TRBJ2-1	TRBD2	16	TRBV24-1	TGTGCCACCAGTGATCCGGGGACTAGCGGGGGGAATGAGCAGTTCTTC	CATSDPGTSGGNEQFF
.	TRBJ2-2	TRBD2	15	TRBV5-1	TGCGCCAGCAGCTCCACTAGCGGGGACACCGGGGAGCTGTTTTTT	CASSSTSGDTGELFF
.	TRBJ2-2	TRBD1	15	TRBV2	TGTGCCAGCAGTAGGACAGGGGAGTACACCGGGGAGCTGTTTTTT	CASSRTGEYTGELFF
.	TRBJ1-4	.	14	TRBV29-1	TGCAGCGTCAGCGGACAGTCTCTTAATGAAAAACTGTTTTTT	CSVSGQSLNEKLFF
once	TRBJ2-1	.	12	TRBV18	TGTGCCAGCTCACCAACCGGGTATGAGCAGTTCTTC	CASSPTGYEQFF
.	TRBJ1-2	.	13	TRBV11-2	TGTGCCAGCAGCTTATCCGGGGACTATGGCTACACCTTC	CASSLSGDYGYTF
.	TRBJ2-7	TRBD1	14	TRBV3-1/TRBV3-2	TGTGCCAGCAGCCGGGACAGGAACTCCTACGAGCAGTACTTC	CASSRDRNSYEQYF
.	TRBJ2-7	TRBD2	17	TRBV7-9	TGTGCCAGCAGCTTAGGACTAGCGGGGGCCCCCGGGGACGAGCAGTACTTC	CASSLGLAGAPGDEQYF
.	TRBJ1-5	TRBD1	15	TRBV3-1/TRBV3-2	TGTGCCAGCAGCCTCGGACAGGGGGCAGAGCAGCCCCAGCATTTT	CASSLGQGAEQPQHF
.	TRBJ2-1	TRBD2	15	TRBV6-5	TGTGCCACCACTCTTGCGGGGGGGCCCTACAATGAGCAGTTCTTC	CATTLAGGPYNEQFF
.	TRBJ1-5	TRBD1	15	TRBV19	TGTGCCAGTAGTATTCAGGGGGGATTGTACCAGCCCCAGCATTTT	CASSIQGGLYQPQHF
.	TRBJ2-3	.	13	TRBV9	TGTGCCAGCAGCTTGAGTAGCACAGATACGCAGTATTTT	CASSLSSTDTQYF
.	TRBJ2-7	TRBD1	14	TRBV5-4	TGTGCCAGCAGCTTTGTGGGGGACAGGGAACGGCAGTACTTC	CASSFVGDRERQYF
.	TRBJ1-4	TRBD1	16	TRBV3-1/TRBV3-2	TGTGCCAGCAGCCAAGCCGGACAGGGGACTAATGAAAAACTGTTTTTT	CASSQAGQGTNEKLFF
.	TRBJ1-1	.	14	TRBV3-1/TRBV3-2	TGTGCCAGCAGCCAAGCTGTTGTTCGTACTGAAGCTTTCTTT	CASSQAVVRTEAFF
.	TRBJ1-4	TRBD1	15	TRBV6-6	TGTGCCAGCAGGGGATCGACAGGGGCTTCCGAAAAACTGTTTTTT	CASRGSTGASEKLFF
.	TRBJ1-5	.	14	TRBV19	TGTGCCAGTAGTACTAAGGGGGGCAATCAGCCCCAGCATTTT	CASSTKGGNQPQHF
.	TRBJ1-2	TRBD1	11	TRBV20-1	TGCAGTGCTACCAGACAGGGGTACCACACCTTC	CSATRQGYHTF
.	TRBJ2-7	TRBD1	12	TRBV6-5	TGTGCGGTGGGACAGGGGGCCTACGAGCAGTACTTC	CAVGQGAYEQYF
once	TRBJ2-1	.	15	TRBV30	TGTGCCTGGAGTGTACTCATCCTTGGGGGGGGCGAGCAGTTCTTC	CAWSVLILGGGEQFF
.	TRBJ2-7	.	17	TRBV13	TGTGCCAGCAGCTTTTCCCAGGACAGTTTCGTCTCCTACGAGCAGTACTTC	CASSFSQDSFVSYEQYF
.	TRBJ1-1	TRBD1	15	TRBV7-9	TGTGCCAGCAGCCTACGACAGGGGGGTTTGTCTGAAGCTTTCTTT	CASSLRQGGLSEAFF
few	TRBJ1-1	TRBD1	12	TRBV25-1	TGTGCCAGCAGTGATGACAGGGTGAGAGCTTTCTTT	CASSDDRVRAFF
.	TRBJ1-1	.	14	TRBV9	TGTGCCAGCAGCGTATCAGGGGCAAACACTGAAGCTTTCTTT	CASSVSGANTEAFF
.	TRBJ1-4	.	13	TRBV6-5	TGTGCCAGCGGGAGGGAGAGATGGGAAAAACTGTTTTTT	CASGRERWEKLFF
.	TRBJ1-2	TRBD1	13	TRBV10-2	TGCGCCAGCAGTGGGACAGGGGATTATGGCTACACCTTC	CASSGTGDYGYTF
.	TRBJ2-5	.	17	TRBV4-1	TGCGCCAGCAGCCACCCCCTGGAGGGAATGGGCCAAGAGACCCAGTACTTC	CASSHPLEGMGQETQYF
.	TRBJ2-2	.	13	TRBV15	TGTGCCACCGGACAGATAAACACCGGGGAGCTGTTTTTT	CATGQINTGELFF
.	TRBJ2-1	TRBD2	17	TRBV4-2	TGTGCCAGCAGCCAAGCATGGGGGGGAAGCTCCTACAATGAGCAGTTCTTC	CASSQAWGGSSYNEQFF
.	TRBJ1-4	.	16	TRBV11-2	TGTGCCAGCAGCTTAGCCTATCCTGCAACTAATGAAAAACTGTTTTTT	CASSLAYPATNEKLFF
.	TRBJ1-2	.	13	TRBV29-1	TGCAGCGTTCGGTCAACAGAGACCTATGGCTACACCTTC	CSVRSTETYGYTF